This TCR beta chain was observed in a study of OX40 agonist ivuxolimab in advanced cancers. Study-wide background: Participants, 75% to 85% male, averaged about 56 years of age, ranging from about 23 to 85. Overall study findings and caveats: Dosing at 0.1 to 3.0 mg/kg was accompanied by clonal expansion of CD4+ and CD8+ blood T cells by week 6.

To note about this clone: Its antigen is still unknown.

Clones were read by immunoSEQ multiplex PCR, and TCRdb kept only the in-frame ones, dropping some. Of roughly 3,500 clones listed, 65% to 85% are singletons. CDR3 length equals 16 residues. Germline loops: CDR1 SGHVS, CDR2 FNYEAQ. The ends were cut back, 4 bases at V and 8 bases at J, with 21 bases in the middle. The chain couples TRBV7-6 to TRBJ2-1; D possibly corresponds to TRBD2 (5 bases). This clonotype originated in an adult with an advanced solid tumor such as melanoma, head and neck, liver or kidney cancer. Sequenced material: CD4+ or CD8+ T cells sorted from blood, taken in a trial of the OX40 agonist ivuxolimab. The CDR3 loop reads CASSSSGEDPTHEQFF. CDR3 in DNA: TGTGCCAGCAGCTCCAGCGGTGAGGATCCTACGCATGAGCAGTTCTTC.